Listed here are 32 T cell receptor beta chains from one sample, sequenced in a study of blood T cell repertoires in COVID-19. TCRdb's copy holds only in-frame clones and misses some; the assay was immunoSEQ multiplex PCR. The sample has about 55,000 clones, about 85% seen once. The specimen sequenced was peripheral blood. The source of these receptors is a human donor in a cohort sampled during active COVID-19.

V usage is TRBV6-5 and J usage is TRBJ2-2, with 7 nucleotides matching TRBD2. The length of the CDR3 is 15 residues. J was trimmed by 4 bases and V by 4 bases; bases with no gene match: 6. Germline V gives CDR1 MNHEY, CDR2 SVGAGI. The CDR3 DNA reads as TGTGCCAGCAGTTTCGGGAGGCACGGCACCGGGGAGCTGTTTTTT. This gives the protein CASSFGRHGTGELFF.

The chain has TRBV4-1 and TRBJ1-5, with 7 bases that match TRBD1. There are 15 residues in the CDR3. CDR1 and CDR2 from the germline V gene are MGHRA and YSYEKL. V dropped 4 bases and J dropped 2; count of bases not matched to a gene: 5. Here the CDR3 reads CASSLYGTGNQPQHF. The CDR3 bases are TGCGCCAGCAGCCTTTACGGGACAGGCAATCAGCCCCAGCATTTT.

The chain links TRBV5-4 to TRBJ1-6; weak D call: TRBD1 (5 bases). The ends were cut back, 4 bases at V and 7 bases at J, with 12 bases in the middle. CDR1 is SGHNT and CDR2 is YYREEE in the germline V gene (reference sequence). The CDR3 covers 14 residues. CDR3 bases: TGTGCCAGCAGCCCCCGGGAGGGGAATTCACCCCTCCACTTT. Translation: CASSPREGNSPLHF.

The chain is built from TRBV6-6 and TRBJ2-7, with TRBD1 identical over 9 bases. Germline CDR1 reads MNHNY; CDR2 reads SVGAGI (reference sequence). The V gene end was trimmed by 10 bases and the J gene end by 4 bases; junction bases not matched to a gene: 8. The CDR3 covers 13 residues. In nucleotides, the CDR3 is TGTGCCACCCAAACAGGGGGCACGTACGAGCAGTACTTC. Protein product: CATQTGGTYEQYF.

J is TRBJ2-7 and V is TRBV7-2; D is ambiguous. This CDR3 has 12 residues. V lost 1 base and J 5 bases, leaving 6 bases between the germline ends. CDR1 and CDR2 from the germline V gene are SGHTA and FQGNSA. The CDR3 sequence: CASSLVTNEQYF. The CDR3 DNA sequence: TGTGCCAGCAGCTTAGTAACTAACGAGCAGTACTTC.

This clone was seen a single time. This chain connects TRBV5-1 to TRBJ2-2; 11 positions agree with TRBD2. Germline trimming cut 4 bases from V and 7 bases from J; bases unmatched to any gene: 6. This CDR3 has 15 amino acids. The V gene's germline CDR1 is SGHRS and CDR2 YFSETQ. The chain's CDR3 is CASSPGLAAGGELFF. CDR3 coding DNA: TGCGCCAGCAGCCCGGGACTAGCGGCGGGCGGGGAGCTGTTTTTT. The whole variable domain, filled in from reference TRBV5-1 and TRBJ2-2, reads KAGVTQTPRYLIKTRGQQVTLSCSPISGHRSVSWYQQTPGQGLQFLFEYFSETQRNKGNFPGRFSGRQFSNSRSEMNVSTLELGDSALYLCASSPGLAAGGELFFGEGSRLTVL.

V usage is TRBV3-1 (or the pseudogene TRBV3-2) and J usage is TRBJ1-1; no clear D gene. Trimming stripped 0 bases from V and 1 base from J, with 18 bases between. The germline V gene has CDR1 LGHDT and CDR2 YNNKEL (reference sequence). This CDR3 is 18 amino acids long. This chain's CDR3 is CASSQEDGVPVENTEAFF. DNA for the CDR3: TGTGCCAGCAGCCAAGAAGACGGGGTGCCCGTAGAGAACACTGAAGCTTTCTTT.

The chain's CDR3 is CAWHQFTEAFF. The CDR3 nucleotides read TGTGCCTGGCACCAGTTTACTGAAGCTTTCTTT. This chain links TRBV30 with TRBJ1-1; D gene unclear. Germline CDR1 and CDR2: GTSNPN and SVGIG (reference sequence). V shed 5 bases and J shed 5 bases, with 9 bases lying between them. The CDR3 has 11 residues.

This clone came up a few times. V usage is TRBV19 and J usage is TRBJ2-1; TRBD1 matches 7 bases. This CDR3 has 19 amino acids. J lost 0 bases, V lost 6 bases, and 17 bases had no gene match. CDR1 and CDR2 (germline): LNHDA, SQIVND (reference sequence). CDR3 nucleotides: TGTGCCAGTAGGGTACCGCCGGGACAGTTAATGAGCTCCTACAATGAGCAGTTCTTC. Its protein is CASRVPPGQLMSSYNEQFF. Together with reference TRBV19 and TRBJ2-1, the CDR3 gives the full variable domain: DGGITQSPKYLFRKEGQNVTLSCEQNLNHDAMYWYRQDPGQGLRLIYYSQIVNDFQKGDIAEGYSVSREKKESFPLTVTSAQKNPTAFYLCASRVPPGQLMSSYNEQFFGPGTRLTVL.

V usage is TRBV3-1 (or the pseudogene TRBV3-2) and J usage is TRBJ2-7; a possible D gene is TRBD1 (6 bases). This CDR3 spans 12 amino acids. Trimming took 1 base from V and 10 from J, leaving 11 bases between them. Germline V gene sequence: CDR1 LGHDT, CDR2 YNNKEL (reference sequence). CDR3 sequence: CASSQARGNQYF. CDR3 nucleotide sequence: TGTGCCAGCAGCCAAGCCAGGGGTAATCAGTACTTC.

This rearrangement joins TRBV3-1 (or the pseudogene TRBV3-2) to TRBJ2-7; TRBD2 matches 7 bases. The CDR3 covers 13 residues. Germline V gene sequence: CDR1 LGHDT, CDR2 YNNKEL (reference sequence). V was clipped by 4 bases and J by 2 bases; unmatched bases: 2. CDR3 amino acids: CASSPAGTYEQYF. The DNA for the CDR3 is TGTGCCAGCAGCCCAGCGGGAACCTACGAGCAGTACTTC.

The gene calls are TRBV21-1 and TRBJ1-4. TRBV21-1 is a known pseudogene. CDR3 length equals 15 residues. The CDR3 region has the DNA TGTGCCAGCAGCAAAGGCCCGGAGATTAATGAAAAACTGTTTTTT. It translates to CASSKGPEINEKLFF.

The chain has TRBV5-8 and TRBJ2-1, with TRBD2 as a possible D gene (6 bases). V shed 4 bases and J shed 5 bases, with 19 bases lying between them. CDR1 and CDR2 from the germline V gene are SGHTS and YDEGEE. The CDR3 covers 16 residues. DNA of the CDR3: TGTGCCAGCAGCCCACCCCGGGGTAGCGGAAACAATGAGCAGTTCTTC. Its protein product is CASSPPRGSGNNEQFF.

This sequence joins TRBV28 and TRBJ1-6; 7 nucleotides match TRBD1. This CDR3 is 15 amino acids long. The junction had 4 bases not matched to a gene; V was cut back by 5 bases and J by 3 bases. In germline, CDR1 is MDHEN, CDR2 SYDVKM. The CDR3 region has the DNA TGTGCCAGCAGTCCCCAGGGGGGCTATAATTCACCCCTCCACTTT. Residues: CASSPQGGYNSPLHF.

This rearrangement joins TRBV2 to TRBJ1-1; the D gene is possibly TRBD1 (5 bases). The length of the CDR3 is 17 residues. Germline loops: CDR1 SNHLY, CDR2 FYNNEI. Trimming left V 2 bases short and J 3 bases short, with 19 bases between. The CDR3 DNA follows: TGTGCCAGCAGTGAATATTCGGGACTGAGGGCGGACACTGAAGCTTTCTTT. As protein: CASSEYSGLRADTEAFF.

The chain recombines TRBV7-2 with TRBJ2-6; D is perhaps TRBD2 (5 bases). The CDR3 spans 14 residues. Germline values: CDR1 SGHTA, CDR2 FQGNSA. Trimming cost V 5 bases and J 7 bases, with 12 bases left between them. This chain's CDR3 is CASSPLLGANVLTF. The CDR3 coding sequence is TGTGCCAGCAGCCCCTTACTAGGAGCCAACGTCCTGACTTTC.

The chain recombines TRBV15 with TRBJ1-6, with TRBD1 matching 8 bases. The CDR3 is made up of 15 amino acids. Germline CDR1 reads LNHNV; CDR2 reads YYDKDF (reference sequence). The V segment lost 3 bases and the J segment 10 bases; nucleotides outside the gene matches: 8. The CDR3 loop reads CATSRDRVGNSPLHF. CDR3 bases: TGTGCCACCAGCAGGGACAGGGTTGGAAACTCACCCCTCCACTTT.

The V call is TRBV28, the J call TRBJ1-1; no clear D gene. The CDR3 is 13 amino acids. Germline values: CDR1 MDHEN, CDR2 SYDVKM. V was trimmed by 2 bases and J by 1 base, leaving 5 bases between them. CDR3 region: CASSLRPNTEAFF. In nucleotides, the CDR3 is TGTGCCAGCAGTTTACGTCCGAACACTGAAGCTTTCTTT. Supplemented by reference TRBV28 and TRBJ1-1, the full variable domain reads DVKVTQSSRYLVKRTGEKVFLECVQDMDHENMFWYRQDPGLGLRLIYFSYDVKMKEKGDIPEGYSVSREKKERFSLILESASTNQTSMYLCASSLRPNTEAFFGQGTRLTVV.

The chain joins TRBV5-1 to TRBJ2-4, with 14 bases that match TRBD2. Per the germline V gene, CDR1 is SGHRS and CDR2 is YFSETQ. This CDR3 region has 23 residues. V trimming: 4 bases; J trimming: 0 bases; junction bases outside the gene matches: 21. The CDR3: CASSPTRTGGLAGGTLAKNIQYF. CDR3 bases: TGCGCCAGCAGCCCGACCCGTACCGGAGGACTAGCGGGGGGAACCTTAGCCAAAAACATTCAGTACTTC. The full variable domain, completed using reference TRBV5-1 and TRBJ2-4, is KAGVTQTPRYLIKTRGQQVTLSCSPISGHRSVSWYQQTPGQGLQFLFEYFSETQRNKGNFPGRFSGRQFSNSRSEMNVSTLELGDSALYLCASSPTRTGGLAGGTLAKNIQYFGAGTRLSVL.

The V and J genes are TRBV30 and TRBJ2-1, with TRBD2 matching over 13 bases. The CDR3 extends over 15 amino acids. Trimming removed 0 bases from V and 4 bases from J; junction bases left unmatched: 0. Germline V gene lookup returns CDR1 GTSNPN and CDR2 SVGIG (reference sequence). CDR3 region: CAWSVLAGGYNEQFF. Written as DNA, the CDR3 is TGTGCCTGGAGTGTACTAGCGGGAGGGTACAATGAGCAGTTCTTC.

This chain links TRBV2 with TRBJ2-2; 11 bases are a match to TRBD2. The CDR3 totals 18 residues. CDR1 SNHLY and CDR2 FYNNEI come from the germline V gene. V trimming: 5 bases; J trimming: 5 bases; junction bases outside the gene matches: 13. CDR3 nucleotides: TGTGCCAGCAGTAACTTAGCGGGAGGGCTGGTTGGTACCGGGGAGCTGTTTTTT. It translates to CASSNLAGGLVGTGELFF.

This chain joins TRBV30 and TRBJ1-2; perhaps TRBD1 as D (6 bases). CDR1 is GTSNPN, CDR2 SVGIG, per germline (reference sequence). V lost 3 bases and J 7 bases, leaving 9 bases between the germline ends. The CDR3 sequence is 11 residues long. The CDR3 here is CAWRGGVGYTF. The CDR3 DNA reads TGTGCCTGGAGAGGGGGGGTTGGCTACACCTTC. Supplemented by reference TRBV30 and TRBJ1-2, the full variable domain reads SQTIHQWPATLVQPVGSPLSLECTVEGTSNPNLYWYRQAAGRGLQLLFYSVGIGQISSEVPQNLSASRPQDRQFILSSKKLLLSDSGFYLCAWRGGVGYTFGSGTRLTVV.

The rearrangement links TRBV9 to TRBJ1-5; no reliable D call. CDR3 length: 11 residues. Germline lookup yields CDR1 SGDLS and CDR2 YYNGEE. V was pared by 6 bases and J by 9 bases, with 10 bases between. The CDR3 region has the DNA TGTGCCAGCATCCGGGTTAGGCCCCAGCATTTT. As protein: CASIRVRPQHF.

The CDR3 protein is CASSPLAGLAGLNEQFF. Written as DNA, the CDR3 is TGTGCCAGCAGCCCTCTAGCCGGACTAGCGGGATTGAATGAGCAGTTCTTC. V usage is TRBV7-2 and J usage is TRBJ2-1; 12 nucleotides align to TRBD2. With V trimmed by 5 bases and J by 7 bases, 12 bases remained unmatched. Germline V gene sequence: CDR1 SGHTA, CDR2 FQGNSA. The CDR3 has 17 residues.

The sample holds a few counts of this clone. The rearrangement links TRBV27 to TRBJ1-4, with a weak D call TRBD1 (5 bases). The CDR3 has 12 amino acids. The germline V and J ends were trimmed by 5 bases and 8 bases, with 9 bases remaining between them. Germline V gene data show CDR1 as MNHEY and CDR2 as SMNVEV (reference sequence). The CDR3 protein is CASSPPGEKLFF. Written as DNA, the CDR3 is TGTGCCAGCAGTCCTCCAGGGGAAAAACTGTTTTTT.

V is TRBV4-2 and J is TRBJ2-1, with 7 bases matching TRBD2. Germline V gene data show CDR1 as LGHNA and CDR2 as YNFKEQ. The ends lost 4 bases at V and 0 bases at J; junction bases unmatched: 9. The CDR3 runs 17 residues. The CDR3 nucleotides read TGTGCCAGCAGCCTCAAAGAGGCGGGAGTCTCCTACAATGAGCAGTTCTTC. Amino acid sequence: CASSLKEAGVSYNEQFF.

V is TRBV18 and J is TRBJ2-7, with D possibly being TRBD2 (6 bases). V lost 3 bases to trimming and J lost 6 bases, with 21 bases between them. This CDR3 contains 16 residues. Germline lookup yields CDR1 KGHSH and CDR2 LQKENI. CDR3: CASSPYDASVGFEQYF. The DNA for the CDR3 is TGTGCCAGCTCACCGTATGACGCTAGCGTGGGTTTCGAGCAGTACTTC. The entire variable domain, with the rest obtained from reference TRBV18 and TRBJ2-7, is as follows: NAGVMQNPRHLVRRRGQEARLRCSPMKGHSHVYWYRQLPEEGLKFMVYLQKENIIDESGMPKERFSAEFPKEGPSILRIQQVVRGDSAAYFCASSPYDASVGFEQYFGPGTRLTVT.

This sequence joins TRBV11-2 and TRBJ2-7; 12 bases are a match to TRBD2. The CDR3 sequence is 15 residues long. CDR1 is SGHAT and CDR2 is FQNNGV in the germline V gene. The V and J ends lost 5 bases and 2 bases, in that order; junction bases with no gene match: 4. CDR3 region: CASSPGLAGPYEQYF. The CDR3 DNA is TGTGCCAGCAGCCCGGGACTAGCGGGCCCCTACGAGCAGTACTTC.

In its sample, this clone was seen once. V is TRBV6-5 and J is TRBJ2-3; 8 nucleotides line up with TRBD1. CDR3 length: 15 amino acids. Germline CDR1 MNHEY, CDR2 SVGAGI. The trim removed 8 bases at V and 5 bases at J, leaving 12 bases unmatched. CDR3 sequence reads: CASLSGQGWGDTQYF. The CDR3 DNA sequence: TGTGCCAGCTTGAGCGGACAGGGTTGGGGAGATACGCAGTATTTT.

For the CDR3, the DNA is TGTGCCAGCAGCACCCCCCAGGGGGGGAACACTGAAGCTTTCTTT. This codes for CASSTPQGGNTEAFF. The chain recombines TRBV5-4 with TRBJ1-1, with 7 bases fitting TRBD1. Germline CDR1 is SGHNT and CDR2 is YYREEE (reference sequence). The CDR3 totals 15 residues. The trim removed 4 bases at V and 1 base at J, leaving 7 bases unmatched.

V usage is TRBV10-1 and J usage is TRBJ2-2; D possibly corresponds to TRBD1 (6 bases). The CDR3 extends over 17 amino acids. Per the germline V gene, CDR1 is WNHNN and CDR2 is SYGVQD (reference sequence). V dropped 3 bases and J dropped 1 base, with 15 bases sitting between them. The CDR3 here is CASSDGYRVGNTGELFF. The DNA for the CDR3 is TGCGCCAGCAGTGATGGCTACAGGGTCGGGAACACCGGGGAGCTGTTTTTT.

This clone was recorded many times. V and J are TRBV27 and TRBJ2-1; D may be TRBD2 (6 bases). This CDR3 is 14 amino acids long. V lost 5 bases and J lost 0, with 8 bases in between. Germline V lookup: CDR1 MNHEY, CDR2 SMNVEV (reference sequence). The CDR3 DNA reads as TGTGCCAGCAGTGACGGGAGCTCCTACAATGAGCAGTTCTTC. Its translation: CASSDGSSYNEQFF.